The present T cell receptor beta chain was sequenced within a study of shared clonotypes between healthy human individuals. CDR1 SNHLY and CDR2 FYNNEI come from the germline V gene. The ends lost 6 bases at V and 9 bases at J; junction bases unmatched: 7. CDR3 length equals 14 residues. In the authors' methods: With immunoSEQ giving junction-only sequences and no quality scores, filtering differed. The data were produced by immunoSEQ multiplex PCR, yet TCRdb's version contains in-frame clones alone and is incomplete. V and J calls and clone size follow that table, whereas D and trimming were derived from the DNA. The data contain over a million clones, more than 60% of them seen just once; the ten biggest clones take up approximately 1.5%.

The rearrangement uses TRBV2 and TRBJ2-1; 11 bases align to TRBD2. The source material was memory CD4+ T cells sorted from blood. Subset: CD45RA-negative fraction. This receptor was identified in a man younger than 30 in good health. The CDR3 nucleotides are TGTGCCAGCAGCGGGACTAGCGGTAAAACTGAGCAGTTCTTC. Its translation: CASSGTSGKTEQFF.